Shown below are 19 T cell receptor beta chains from a single sample sequenced in a study of cytomegalovirus exposure and HLA in healthy donors. A multiplex PCR was run with 60 Vbeta primers and 13 Jbeta primers. Only in-frame clones appear in the TCRdb table, and some are missing; sequencing was by immunoSEQ multiplex PCR. The sample yields around 94,000 clones, roughly three fifths seen once. Specimen: PBMCs. These receptor sequences come from a human donor in good health.

This clone was observed a few times. V and J are TRBV6-4 and TRBJ1-1, with 10 bases fitting TRBD1. From germline, CDR1 is MRHNA and CDR2 SNTAGT. V gave up 9 bases and J gave up 3 bases; unmatched junction bases: 10. The CDR3 runs 15 residues. The DNA for the CDR3 is TGTGCCAGTATGCCGGGACAGGGGCATGACACTGAAGCTTTCTTT. Translating gives CASMPGQGHDTEAFF.

As DNA, the CDR3 is TGTGCCAGCAGTGGGACTAGTAATCCCTTTAGCACAGATACGCAGTATTTT. It codes for CASSGTSNPFSTDTQYF. This chain uses TRBV6-1 with TRBJ2-3; 7 positions match TRBD2. CDR1 is MNHNS, CDR2 SASEGT, per germline. The CDR3 has 17 amino acids. V was pared by 4 bases and J by 0 bases, with 10 bases of the junction left unmatched.

Note on this clone: Its ends do not fully match the called genes, so a read error is possible. The V call is TRBV5-8, the J call TRBJ2-3; D is possibly TRBD2 (5 bases). This CDR3 is 17 amino acids long. Germline CDR1 and CDR2: SGHTS and YDEGEE. The CDR3 nucleotides are TGTGCCAGCAACTTGGAATGGGAGCCCACTCTCACAGATACGCAGTATTTT. Protein: CASNLEWEPTLTDTQYF.

This chain connects TRBV5-1 to TRBJ2-7, with D perhaps matching TRBD1 (6 bases). The V gene lost 1 base and the J gene lost 0 bases, with 8 bases spanning the gap. This CDR3 comprises 14 residues. Germline V gene sequence: CDR1 SGHRS, CDR2 YFSETQ. In DNA, the CDR3 is TGCGCCAGCAGCTTGTGGACAGACTCCTACGAGCAGTACTTC. It specifies CASSLWTDSYEQYF.

V is TRBV19 and J is TRBJ1-5; 7 bases are a match to TRBD1. CDR3 length equals 15 residues. The germline V gene encodes CDR1 LNHDA and CDR2 SQIVND (reference sequence). Losses at the gene ends were 5 bases for V and 0 bases for J; bases not matched to a gene: 4. CDR3: CASSGGTVSNQPQHF. The CDR3 DNA follows: TGTGCCAGTAGTGGTGGGACAGTTAGCAATCAGCCCCAGCATTTT. Looking up the rest from reference TRBV19 and TRBJ1-5 gives the full variable domain: DGGITQSPKYLFRKEGQNVTLSCEQNLNHDAMYWYRQDPGQGLRLIYYSQIVNDFQKGDIAEGYSVSREKKESFPLTVTSAQKNPTAFYLCASSGGTVSNQPQHFGDGTRLSIL.

J is TRBJ2-7 and V is TRBV9; possibly TRBD1 for D (6 bases). The CDR3 length is 16 residues. Germline V gives CDR1 SGDLS, CDR2 YYNGEE. V lost 0 bases and J 3 bases, leaving 16 bases between the germline ends. The CDR3 region is CASSVGKEQGVYEQYF. The CDR3 nucleotides are TGTGCCAGCAGCGTAGGCAAAGAACAGGGTGTCTACGAGCAGTACTTC.

In this sample, this clone turned up a few times. The chain carries TRBV30 and TRBJ2-1, with D perhaps matching TRBD2 (6 bases). The germline CDR1 and CDR2 sequences are GTSNPN and SVGIG (reference sequence). The V end was cut by 2 bases, the J end by 0 bases, with 11 bases between. This CDR3 is 15 amino acids long. The CDR3 nucleotides read TGTGCCTGGAGTCGGTCGGGAGTCTCCTACAATGAGCAGTTCTTC. Residues: CAWSRSGVSYNEQFF. Variable domain in full (rest from reference TRBV30 and TRBJ2-1): SQTIHQWPATLVQPVGSPLSLECTVEGTSNPNLYWYRQAAGRGLQLLFYSVGIGQISSEVPQNLSASRPQDRQFILSSKKLLLSDSGFYLCAWSRSGVSYNEQFFGPGTRLTVL.

Note on this clone: The junction departs from germline at one end; a sequencing error may be responsible. V and J are TRBV2 and TRBJ2-7; a possible D gene is TRBD2 (6 bases). Germline loops: CDR1 SNHLY, CDR2 FYNNEI. There are 13 residues in the CDR3. The CDR3 loop reads CASRMEGSYERYF. The CDR3 nucleotides are TGTGCCAGCAGGATGGAGGGTTCCTACGAGCGGTACTTC.

This clone was picked up a small number of times. This chain joins TRBV5-6 and TRBJ2-7; TRBD2 is a possible D gene (5 bases). The germline V and J ends were trimmed by 0 bases and 2 bases, with 12 bases remaining between them. Looked up from germline, CDR1 is SGHDT and CDR2 is YYEEEE. The CDR3 runs to 15 residues. CDR3 coding DNA: TGTGCCAGCAGCTTGGCAGGACTCTTTGCCTACGAGCAGTACTTC. Its protein product is CASSLAGLFAYEQYF.

The chain uses TRBV28 and TRBJ1-1; D might be TRBD1 (5 bases). The CDR3 covers 13 residues. CDR1 and CDR2 from the germline V gene are MDHEN and SYDVKM. Trimming cost V 4 bases and J 5 bases, with 11 bases left between them. The DNA of the CDR3 is TGTGCCAGCAGTTCCCCAGGGAGGACTGAAGCTTTCTTT. Translating gives CASSSPGRTEAFF. Based on the CDR3 plus reference TRBV28 and TRBJ1-1, the full variable domain is DVKVTQSSRYLVKRTGEKVFLECVQDMDHENMFWYRQDPGLGLRLIYFSYDVKMKEKGDIPEGYSVSREKKERFSLILESASTNQTSMYLCASSSPGRTEAFFGQGTRLTVV.

This clone was seen only a few times. The rearrangement uses TRBV4-1 and TRBJ1-2; 7 nucleotides line up with TRBD1. Germline CDR1 is MGHRA and CDR2 is YSYEKL. This CDR3 region has 14 residues. V shed 2 bases and J 4 bases; nucleotides not matched to a gene: 4. The CDR3 region is CASSQRQGLYGYTF. CDR3 nucleotides: TGCGCCAGCAGCCAACGACAGGGCCTCTATGGCTACACCTTC.

V is TRBV28 and J is TRBJ1-2, with TRBD1 matching over 12 bases. CDR3 length: 15 amino acids. V lost 4 bases to trimming and J lost 6 bases; unmatched junction nucleotides: 6. CDR1 is MDHEN, CDR2 SYDVKM, per germline. The CDR3: CASSSTGQGANGYTF. As DNA, the CDR3 is TGTGCCAGCAGTTCTACGGGACAGGGGGCAAATGGCTACACCTTC.

The genes are TRBV6-1 and TRBJ1-1, with TRBD1 as a possible D gene (5 bases). V was clipped by 3 bases and J by 0 bases, with 11 bases between them. CDR1 and CDR2 (germline): MNHNS, SASEGT. The CDR3 spans 15 residues. CDR3 amino acids: CASSDLWGVNTEAFF. In nucleotides, the CDR3 is TGTGCCAGCAGTGACTTGTGGGGGGTGAACACTGAAGCTTTCTTT.

This clone has a handful of counts. The V call is TRBV7-9, the J call TRBJ1-2; D may be TRBD1 (6 bases). The V and J ends lost 4 bases and 8 bases respectively, with 20 bases between them. The CDR3 sequence is 15 residues long. Per germline, CDR1 SEHNR and CDR2 FQNEAQ (reference sequence). This CDR3 is CASSSRDISLGGYTF. In DNA, the CDR3 is TGTGCCAGCAGCTCCCGGGACATAAGCCTGGGGGGCTACACCTTC.

The chain employs TRBV5-4 and TRBJ2-3, with 12 bases identical to TRBD2. J lost 4 bases, V lost 5 bases, and 2 bases had no gene match. CDR1 is SGHNT and CDR2 is YYREEE in the germline V gene (reference sequence). The CDR3 length is 14 residues. CDR3 residues: CASSRLAGADTQYF. CDR3 DNA sequence: TGTGCCAGCAGTCGACTAGCGGGAGCAGATACGCAGTATTTT. The whole variable domain, remainder taken from reference TRBV5-4 and TRBJ2-3, is ETGVTQSPTHLIKTRGQQVTLRCSSQSGHNTVSWYQQALGQGPQFIFQYYREEENGRGNFPPRFSGLQFPNYSSELNVNALELDDSALYLCASSRLAGADTQYFGPGTRLTVL.

The chain recombines TRBV6-1 with TRBJ2-6; possibly TRBD1 for D (6 bases). This CDR3 has 14 residues. V was trimmed by 8 bases and J by 1 base, leaving 9 bases between them. The germline V gene has CDR1 MNHNS and CDR2 SASEGT. The CDR3 bases are TGTGCCAGCGGGACACTTTCTGGGGCCAACGTCCTGACTTTC. It specifies CASGTLSGANVLTF.

The V gene is TRBV4-1, the J gene TRBJ2-5, with D perhaps TRBD1 or TRBD2 (6 bases each). The DNA end favors TRBJ2-7, so the J call may be wrong. The CDR3 covers 16 residues. Germline-derived CDR1 and CDR2 are MGHRA and YSYEKL. In DNA form, the CDR3 reads TGCGCCAGCAGCCAAGAGGGTAGCGGAGGGGGCTACGAGCAGTACTTC. Translated: CASSQEGSGGGYEQYF.

DNA of the CDR3: TGTGCCAGCAGTCCCCCCAGCGTGGAGACCCAGTACTTC. Its protein product is CASSPPSVETQYF. This chain joins TRBV28 and TRBJ2-5; no firm D call. This CDR3 contains 13 residues. V shed 5 bases and J shed 5 bases, with 12 bases lying between them. The germline gives CDR1 MDHEN, CDR2 SYDVKM.

The chain has TRBV11-1 and TRBJ2-7; D is perhaps TRBD2 (6 bases). Between the trimmed V and J ends, which lost 3 bases and 6 bases, there was a span of 21 bases. The CDR3 is made up of 16 amino acids. Looked up from germline, CDR1 is SGHAT and CDR2 is FQDESV (reference sequence). The DNA for the CDR3 is TGTGCCAGCAGCTTTAGCCGGGACTTAGTAGAAAGCGAGCAGTACTTC. Its protein is CASSFSRDLVESEQYF.